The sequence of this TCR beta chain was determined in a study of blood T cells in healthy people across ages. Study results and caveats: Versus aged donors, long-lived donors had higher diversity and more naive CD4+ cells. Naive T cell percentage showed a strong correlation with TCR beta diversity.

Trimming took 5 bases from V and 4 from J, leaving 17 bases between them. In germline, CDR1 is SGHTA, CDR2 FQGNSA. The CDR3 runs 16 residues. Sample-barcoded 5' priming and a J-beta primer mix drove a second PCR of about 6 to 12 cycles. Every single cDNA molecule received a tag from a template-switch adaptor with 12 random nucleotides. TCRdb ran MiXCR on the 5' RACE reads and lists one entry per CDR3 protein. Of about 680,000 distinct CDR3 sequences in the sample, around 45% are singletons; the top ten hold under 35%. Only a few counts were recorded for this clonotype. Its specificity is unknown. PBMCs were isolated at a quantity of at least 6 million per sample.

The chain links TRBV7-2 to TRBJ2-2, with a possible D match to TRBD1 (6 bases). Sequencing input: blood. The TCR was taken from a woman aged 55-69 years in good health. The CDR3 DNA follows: TGTGCCAGCAGCACACCAACCGGGACAATCACCGGGGAGCTGTTTTTT. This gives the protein CASSTPTGTITGELFF.